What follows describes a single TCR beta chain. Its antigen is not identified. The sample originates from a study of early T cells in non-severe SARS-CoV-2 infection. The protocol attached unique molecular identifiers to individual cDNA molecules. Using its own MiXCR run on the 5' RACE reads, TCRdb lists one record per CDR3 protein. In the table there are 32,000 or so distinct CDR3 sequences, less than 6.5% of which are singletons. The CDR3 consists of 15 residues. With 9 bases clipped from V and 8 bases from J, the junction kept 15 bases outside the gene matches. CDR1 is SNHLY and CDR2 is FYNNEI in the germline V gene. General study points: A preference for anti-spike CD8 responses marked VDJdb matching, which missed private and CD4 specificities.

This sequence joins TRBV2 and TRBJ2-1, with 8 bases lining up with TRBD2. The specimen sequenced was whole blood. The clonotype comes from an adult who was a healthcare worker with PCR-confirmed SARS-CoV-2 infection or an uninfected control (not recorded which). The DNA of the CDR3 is TGTGCCAGGAGCCTCGGGGGGGCCGGAAAAGATGAGCAGTTCTTC. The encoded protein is CARSLGGAGKDEQFF.